This T cell receptor (beta chain) emerged from a study of cytomegalovirus exposure and HLA in healthy donors. The ends were cut back, 1 base at V and 1 base at J, with 6 bases in the middle. Germline loops: CDR1 LNHDA, CDR2 SQIVND (reference sequence). The CDR3 is 14 amino acids. PCR amplification relied on 60 Vbeta primers (plus 13 Jbeta primers). Profiled with immunoSEQ multiplex PCR; TCRdb holds only in-frame clones, not every one. The data show around 110,000 clones, approximately 70% seen once. Regarding this clone: Other DNA sequences in this sample translate to the same CDR3.

The receptor comes from a man between 18 and 29 years old in good health and CMV-seronegative. The rearrangement links TRBV19 to TRBJ2-3; D is uncertain. Sequencing was carried out using PBMCs. The CDR3 DNA reads as TGTGCCAGTAGTATAGGGCAGGGCACAGATACGCAGTATTTT. It specifies CASSIGQGTDTQYF. Full variable domain (remainder filled in from reference TRBV19 and TRBJ2-3): DGGITQSPKYLFRKEGQNVTLSCEQNLNHDAMYWYRQDPGQGLRLIYYSQIVNDFQKGDIAEGYSVSREKKESFPLTVTSAQKNPTAFYLCASSIGQGTDTQYFGPGTRLTVL.